This record covers a single TCR beta chain. TCRdb's table, derived via immunoSEQ multiplex PCR, lists solely in-frame clones and lacks some. The sample gives nearly 60,000 clones, around 89% of which show up once; approximately 13% is in the top ten. Trimming shortened V by 3 bases and J by 10 bases, and 12 bases separated the two germline ends. Germline V gene data show CDR1 as DFQATT and CDR2 as SNEGSKA (reference sequence). This CDR3 has 11 residues. The source of the sample is a study of blood T cell repertoires in COVID-19. This clonotype was obtained from a man between 60 and 75 years old with active COVID-19. V usage is TRBV20-1 and J usage is TRBJ1-1; no clear D gene. Input material: peripheral blood. CDR3 DNA sequence: TGCAGTGCTAGTGTATCAGGAGGAGCTTTCTTT. Residues: CSASVSGGAFF.